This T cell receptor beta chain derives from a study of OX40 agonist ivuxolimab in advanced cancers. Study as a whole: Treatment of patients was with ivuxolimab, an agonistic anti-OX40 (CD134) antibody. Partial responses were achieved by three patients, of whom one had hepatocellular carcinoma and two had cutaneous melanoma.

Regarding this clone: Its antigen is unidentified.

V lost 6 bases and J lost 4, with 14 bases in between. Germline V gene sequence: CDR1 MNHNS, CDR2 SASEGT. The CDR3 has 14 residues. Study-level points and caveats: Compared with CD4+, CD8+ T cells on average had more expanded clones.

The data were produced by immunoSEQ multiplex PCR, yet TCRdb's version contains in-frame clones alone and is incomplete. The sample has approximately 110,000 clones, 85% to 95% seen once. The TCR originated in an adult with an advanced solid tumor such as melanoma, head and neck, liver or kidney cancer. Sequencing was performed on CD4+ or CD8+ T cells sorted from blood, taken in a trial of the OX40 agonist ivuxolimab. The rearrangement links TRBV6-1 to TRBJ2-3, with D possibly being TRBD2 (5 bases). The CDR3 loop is CASRPNWGADTQYF. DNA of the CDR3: TGTGCCAGCAGGCCCAACTGGGGAGCAGATACGCAGTATTTT.